These T cell receptor beta chains were read from a single sample in a study of T cells in Graves' hyperthyroidism and ophthalmopathy. TCRdb itself ran the multiplex PCR reads through MiXCR, one entry per CDR3 protein. The sample lists over 300,000 distinct CDR3 sequences, roughly 13% occurring once. Sequenced material: blood. The receptors derive from a woman aged 40 to 49 with Graves' ophthalmopathy. Each CDR3 is given without its conserved first and last residue. D genes are given only for firm matches.

D	V	J	CDR3
TRBD2	TRBV20-1	TRBJ2-3	SEQTRLAPPDTQY
.	TRBV19	TRBJ2-7	ASSATASYEQY
.	TRBV29-1	TRBJ2-5	SGDMGETQY
TRBD2	TRBV12-3/TRBV12-4	TRBJ2-1	ASSWGGLAGYNEQF
TRBD2	TRBV28	TRBJ2-1	ASSLLLAGGVLSYNEQF
.	TRBV20-1	TRBJ1-1	SASLTGGTEAF
.	TRBV29-1	TRBJ2-7	SVLRPLSAGQY
.	TRBV20-1	TRBJ1-1	SAIPDTNTEAF
TRBD2	TRBV2	TRBJ2-3	ASSFLAGVTDTQY
.	TRBV15	TRBJ2-5	ATSRDRVQETQY
TRBD1	TRBV10-1	TRBJ2-1	ASSGQGLSYNEQF
.	TRBV6-1	TRBJ2-2	ASSYSTGDPNTGELF
.	TRBV13	TRBJ2-3	ASNNPRGSAGDTQY
.	TRBV3-1	TRBJ1-3	ASSQGRGGNTIY
.	TRBV2	TRBJ1-1	ASSVPPATEAF
TRBD1	TRBV6-1	TRBJ1-2	ASSLPSGGDGYT
TRBD2	TRBV14	TRBJ2-1	ASSSGLAGGPVEQF
.	TRBV27	TRBJ1-1	ASSLYSITEAF
TRBD2	TRBV10-2	TRBJ2-3	ASSPSGGHPDTQY
.	TRBV20-1	TRBJ1-1	SARPRGDTEAF
TRBD1	TRBV29-1	TRBJ1-2	SVEIAGQRFTNYGYT
.	TRBV5-1	TRBJ2-5	ASREQMKRETQY
TRBD1	TRBV10-2	TRBJ1-1	ASRDNRDRGDEAF
.	TRBV20-1	TRBJ2-7	SALSGAYEQY
.	TRBV7-8	TRBJ1-4	ASSREAEEKLF
.	TRBV28	TRBJ1-1	ASSLMGWVGTEAF
.	TRBV12-3/TRBV12-4	TRBJ1-2	ASSFGTRANYGYT
.	TRBV19	TRBJ1-1	ASIQPMNTEAF
.	TRBV11-3	TRBJ1-3	ASSLNPAAGNTIY
.	TRBV24-1	TRBJ2-3	ATSDPGTTSTDTQY
.	TRBV28	TRBJ1-2	ASSHQLVGYGYT
TRBD1	TRBV5-4	TRBJ2-7	ASSSTGTGGYEQY
TRBD2	TRBV20-1	TRBJ2-1	SATTSGPYNEQF
TRBD2	TRBV5-8	TRBJ2-7	ASSKGGLEGYEQY
TRBD1	TRBV2	TRBJ2-1	ASSVGQDGYNEQF